In its sample, the clone carrying this T cell receptor (beta chain) was seen a few times. Its target is unknown. In each case, RNA was isolated and then reverse transcribed into cDNA as the sequencing template. The method was immunoSEQ multiplex PCR; TCRdb's version includes in-frame clones alone and lacks a portion of them. Here the sample spans 130,000 or so clones, approximately 47% being singletons. The data originate from a study of CD8+ T cells in alopecia areata. Whole-study results and caveats: Researchers reported that TCR sharing among patients proved less clear than in mice, possibly HLA-linked. Greater clonality was observed in lesional scalp samples, especially alopecia totalis/universalis, versus normal scalp.

Samples from alopecia areata patients were lesional scalp punch biopsies and peripheral blood. It was from PBMCs that CD4+ and CD8+ T cells were sorted. Germline V gene lookup returns CDR1 SQVTM and CDR2 ANQGSEA. This CDR3 spans 14 amino acids. Trimming took 2 bases from V and 7 from J; bases not matched to a gene: 7. The V and J genes are TRBV29-1 and TRBJ2-7, with 11 bases matching TRBD1. The TCR comes from a human donor with alopecia areata. Sequencing was performed on NKG2D-low CD8+ T cells sorted from blood. Written as DNA, the CDR3 is TGCAGCGTTGAACCGGGACAGGGGGTTCGGGAGCAGTACTTC. This sequence encodes CSVEPGQGVREQYF.